This record looks at one T cell receptor beta chain sequence and its context. Its target is not known. The record originates from a study of T cell responses to AZD1222 COVID-19 vaccine. Findings and limits, study-wide: The study identified only a handful of AZD1222 recipients as seropositive at baseline. Repertoires were collected only later (after the peak T cell response had occurred). Females made up more of the donors, who were largely white British, and clonal diversity may have come out too low.

The CDR3 is 13 amino acids. The V gene lost 3 bases and the J gene lost 3 bases, with 9 bases spanning the gap. The germline CDR1 and CDR2 sequences are MNHEY and SMNVEV (reference sequence). The assay was immunoSEQ multiplex PCR, and TCRdb's table has in-frame clones only and misses some. This table holds 110,000 to 150,000 clones, 80% to 95% found once. The material was peripheral blood, obtained on day 0 of AZD1222 vaccination. This chain links TRBV27 with TRBJ2-7; D is unresolved. The TCR sequence derives from an adult in good health. The CDR3 is CASSFGSLYEQYF. The CDR3 nucleotides read TGTGCCAGCAGTTTCGGCAGCCTCTACGAGCAGTACTTC.